These 9 T cell receptor beta chains were all obtained from the same sample, sequenced in a study of regulatory T cells in long-lasting Graves disease. Regarding time point: newly diagnosed GD, antithyroid drugs for less than 3 months. Extracted PBMC RNA gave rise to the TCR library. In building TCR beta libraries, iRepertoire HTBI primers were used together with Arm-PCR of CDR3 regions. TCRdb used MiXCR to reprocess the multiplex PCR reads, holding one entry per CDR3 protein. The data contain 200,000 to 250,000 distinct CDR3 sequences, 15% to 20% of them seen just once; the ten biggest clones take up roughly 12%. These records were also assigned to another study, of T cells in Graves' hyperthyroidism and ophthalmopathy.

The sample consisted of peripheral blood mononuclear cells (PBMCs), taken at new diagnosis, from a patient treated with antithyroid drugs. All receptors come from a woman aged 25-40 years with Graves disease.

This clonotype was picked up many times. This CDR3 reads CASSSQGTSNQPQHF. In DNA form, the CDR3 reads TGTGCCAGCAGCTCACAGGGAACTAGCAATCAGCCCCAGCATTTT. This chain uses TRBV7-9 with TRBJ1-5, with D possibly matching TRBD1 (6 bases). Trimming left V 4 bases short and J 0 bases short, with 10 bases between. The germline gives CDR1 SEHNR, CDR2 FQNEAQ (reference sequence). The CDR3 runs to 15 residues.

This clonotype was detected ten times or more. The chain recombines TRBV7-3 with TRBJ1-1; D remains ambiguous. The V end lost 6 bases, the J end lost 1 base, and 12 bases lay between the germline ends. The CDR3 is 14 amino acids. Germline CDR1 reads SGHTA; CDR2 reads FQGTGA. The CDR3 bases are TGTGCCAGCAGTTTACTTAGGGAGAACACTGAAGCTTTCTTT. This translates into CASSLLRENTEAFF.

This clonotype appeared a few times. The junction does not match germline at one end; this may be a read error. The CDR3 region is CASSENNGIFYEQYF. DNA for the CDR3: TGCGCCAGCAGTGAAAATAACGGGATTTTCTACGAGCAGTACTTC. V usage is TRBV6-2 or TRBV6-3 and J usage is TRBJ2-7; the D gene is possibly TRBD2 (5 bases). The V gene's germline CDR1 is MNHEY and CDR2 SVGEGT. The CDR3 is 15 amino acids.

This clonotype was counted ten times or more. The chain has TRBV2 and TRBJ1-5, with TRBD1 as a possible D gene (5 bases). Trimming took 5 bases from V and 0 from J, leaving 11 bases between them. CDR1 is SNHLY and CDR2 is FYNNEI in the germline V gene. The CDR3 runs to 15 residues. This CDR3 reads CASSLRQHSNQPQHF. DNA for the CDR3: TGTGCCAGCAGTCTCAGACAGCATAGCAATCAGCCCCAGCATTTT.

There are a few counts of this clonotype. The gene calls are TRBV7-6 and TRBJ2-1; D could derive from TRBD1 or TRBD2 (5 bases each). Germline V gives CDR1 SGHVS, CDR2 FNYEAQ. V shed 5 bases and J shed 5 bases, with 13 bases lying between them. The CDR3 is made up of 14 amino acids. DNA of the CDR3: TGTGCCAGCAGCCTAGATGGGGGAGACAATGAGCAGTTCTTC. Encoded protein: CASSLDGGDNEQFF.

This clonotype has ten or more counts. The chain couples TRBV7-2 to TRBJ2-2, with D tentatively TRBD2 (5 bases). The CDR3 consists of 14 residues. CDR1 is SGHTA, CDR2 FQGNSA, per germline. Trimming pared 3 bases from V and 5 bases from J, leaving 10 bases between. The CDR3 loop is CASSFASRTGELFF. The CDR3, as DNA: TGTGCCAGCAGCTTTGCTAGCCGGACCGGGGAGCTGTTTTTT.

This clonotype has at least ten counts. The chain combines TRBV12-3 or TRBV12-4 with TRBJ2-5, with a tentative D call TRBD2 (6 bases). V lost 6 bases, J lost 5 bases, and 10 bases lay in between. This CDR3 has 12 amino acids. CDR3 DNA: TGTGCCAGCAGGCAGACTAGTGAGACCCAGTACTTC. Translation gives CASRQTSETQYF.

This clonotype appeared many times. V usage is TRBV30 and J usage is TRBJ1-5; D not resolved. CDR1 and CDR2 (germline): GTSNPN, SVGIG (reference sequence). V dropped 6 bases and J dropped 0 bases, with 9 bases sitting between them. There are 13 residues in the CDR3. CDR3 nucleotides: TGTGCCTGCGCGGGAAATAGCAATCAGCCCCAGCATTTT. It translates to CACAGNSNQPQHF.

On this clonotype itself: The junction departs from germline at one end; a sequencing error may be responsible. The CDR3 DNA is TGTGCCAGCAGCCAAGAGGGGGGCTCCTACAATGAGCAGTGCTTC. Residues: CASSQEGGSYNEQCF. The chain combines TRBV3-1 with TRBJ2-1, with D perhaps given as TRBD1 or TRBD2 (6 bases each). The CDR3 is 15 amino acids. Germline V gene sequence: CDR1 LGHDT, CDR2 YNNKEL (reference sequence).